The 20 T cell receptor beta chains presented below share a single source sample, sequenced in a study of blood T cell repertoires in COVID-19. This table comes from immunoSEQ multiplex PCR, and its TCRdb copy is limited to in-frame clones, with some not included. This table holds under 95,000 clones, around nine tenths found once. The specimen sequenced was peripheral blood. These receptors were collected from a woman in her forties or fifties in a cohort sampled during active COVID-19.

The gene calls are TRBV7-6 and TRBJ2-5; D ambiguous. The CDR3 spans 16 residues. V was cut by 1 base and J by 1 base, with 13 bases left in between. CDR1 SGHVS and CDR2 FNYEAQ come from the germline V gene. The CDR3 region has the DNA TGTGCCAGCAGCTTAGGGGTCTTACCGGGCCAAGAGACCCAGTACTTC. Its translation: CASSLGVLPGQETQYF.

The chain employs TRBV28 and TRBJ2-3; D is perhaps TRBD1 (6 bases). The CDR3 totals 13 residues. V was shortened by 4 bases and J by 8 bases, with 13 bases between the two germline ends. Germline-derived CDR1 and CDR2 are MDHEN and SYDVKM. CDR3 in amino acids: CASSSDSIGTQYF. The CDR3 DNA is TGTGCCAGCAGTTCGGACAGTATAGGTACGCAGTATTTT.

In DNA form, the CDR3 reads TGTGCCAGCAGCCCTCCGCGTGGGGCAGGGGGTTTGCCCCAGCATTTT. It yields the protein CASSPPRGAGGLPQHF. This sequence joins TRBV7-2 and TRBJ1-5, with 7 bases lining up with TRBD1. Germline CDR1 SGHTA, CDR2 FQGNSA. The V gene end was trimmed by 5 bases and the J gene end by 9 bases; junction bases not matched to a gene: 16. The CDR3 has 16 amino acids.

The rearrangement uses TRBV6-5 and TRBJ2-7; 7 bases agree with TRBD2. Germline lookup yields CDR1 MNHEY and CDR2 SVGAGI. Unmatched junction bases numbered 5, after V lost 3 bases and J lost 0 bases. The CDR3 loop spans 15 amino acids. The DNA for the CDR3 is TGTGCCAGCAGTTATTCTAGCGGTAGCTCCTACGAGCAGTACTTC. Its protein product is CASSYSSGSSYEQYF.

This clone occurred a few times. CDR3 region: CAISESYEEKLFF. The CDR3, as DNA: TGTGCCATCAGTGAGTCTTATGAGGAAAAACTGTTTTTT. This chain connects TRBV10-3 to TRBJ1-4; D not resolved. Germline assignment: CDR1 ENHRY and CDR2 SYGVKD. The V and J ends lost 0 bases and 8 bases respectively, with 7 bases between them. This CDR3 region has 13 residues.

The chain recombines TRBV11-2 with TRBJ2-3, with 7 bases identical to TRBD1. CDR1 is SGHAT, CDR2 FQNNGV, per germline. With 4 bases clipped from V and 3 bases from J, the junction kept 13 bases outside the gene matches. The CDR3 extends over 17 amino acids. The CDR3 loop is CASSSHRPGQRTDTQYF. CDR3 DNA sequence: TGTGCCAGCAGCTCCCACAGGCCGGGACAGAGGACAGATACGCAGTATTTT.

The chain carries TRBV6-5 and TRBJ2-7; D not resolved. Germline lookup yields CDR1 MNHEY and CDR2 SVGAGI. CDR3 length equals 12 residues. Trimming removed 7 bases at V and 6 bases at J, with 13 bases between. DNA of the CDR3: TGTGCCAGCACGGGTAGCCTTCGCGAGCAGTACTTC. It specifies CASTGSLREQYF.

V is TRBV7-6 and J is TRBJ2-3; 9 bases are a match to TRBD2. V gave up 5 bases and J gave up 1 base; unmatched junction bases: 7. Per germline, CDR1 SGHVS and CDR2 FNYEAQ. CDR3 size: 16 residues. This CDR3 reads CASSLAGGLGTDTQYF. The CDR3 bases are TGTGCCAGCAGCCTTGCGGGGGGGCTGGGCACAGATACGCAGTATTTT.

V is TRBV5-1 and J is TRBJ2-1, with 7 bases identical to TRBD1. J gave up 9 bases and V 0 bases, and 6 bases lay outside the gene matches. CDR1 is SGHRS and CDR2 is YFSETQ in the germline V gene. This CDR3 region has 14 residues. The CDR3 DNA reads TGCGCCAGCAGCTTGGGACAGGGATACGGTGAGCAGTTCTTC. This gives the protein CASSLGQGYGEQFF.

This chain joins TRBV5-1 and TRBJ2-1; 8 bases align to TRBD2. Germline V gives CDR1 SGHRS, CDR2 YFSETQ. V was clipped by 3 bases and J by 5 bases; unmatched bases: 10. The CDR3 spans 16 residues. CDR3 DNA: TGCGCCAGCAGCTCCTCGAAGCGGGAGCTTAACAATGAGCAGTTCTTC. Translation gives CASSSSKRELNNEQFF. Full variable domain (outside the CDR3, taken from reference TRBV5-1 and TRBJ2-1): KAGVTQTPRYLIKTRGQQVTLSCSPISGHRSVSWYQQTPGQGLQFLFEYFSETQRNKGNFPGRFSGRQFSNSRSEMNVSTLELGDSALYLCASSSSKRELNNEQFFGPGTRLTVL.

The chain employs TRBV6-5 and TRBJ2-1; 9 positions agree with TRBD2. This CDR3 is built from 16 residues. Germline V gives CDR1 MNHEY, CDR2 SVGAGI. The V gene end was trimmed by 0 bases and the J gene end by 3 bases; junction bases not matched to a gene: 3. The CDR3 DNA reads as TGTGCCAGCAGTTACTCGAAAGCGGGAGGCTACAATGAGCAGTTCTTC. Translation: CASSYSKAGGYNEQFF.

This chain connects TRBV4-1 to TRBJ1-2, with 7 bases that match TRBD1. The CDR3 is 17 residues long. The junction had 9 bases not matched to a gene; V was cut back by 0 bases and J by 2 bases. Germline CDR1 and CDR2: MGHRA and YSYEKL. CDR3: CASSQEVAGTANYGYTF. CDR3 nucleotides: TGCGCCAGCAGCCAAGAAGTGGCCGGGACAGCCAACTATGGCTACACCTTC.

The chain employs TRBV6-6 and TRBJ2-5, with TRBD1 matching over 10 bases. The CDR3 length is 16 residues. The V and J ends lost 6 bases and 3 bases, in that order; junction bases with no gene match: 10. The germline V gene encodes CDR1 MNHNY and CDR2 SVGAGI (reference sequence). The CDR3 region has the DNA TGTGCCAGCAGACAAACTCCGGGACAGGGGAAAGAGACCCAGTACTTC. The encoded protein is CASRQTPGQGKETQYF.

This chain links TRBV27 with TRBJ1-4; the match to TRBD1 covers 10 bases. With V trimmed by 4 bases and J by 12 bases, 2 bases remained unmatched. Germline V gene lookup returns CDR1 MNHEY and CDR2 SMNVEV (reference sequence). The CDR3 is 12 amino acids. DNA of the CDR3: TGTGCCAGCAGTTGGGGGACAGGGGAACTGTTTTTT. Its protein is CASSWGTGELFF.

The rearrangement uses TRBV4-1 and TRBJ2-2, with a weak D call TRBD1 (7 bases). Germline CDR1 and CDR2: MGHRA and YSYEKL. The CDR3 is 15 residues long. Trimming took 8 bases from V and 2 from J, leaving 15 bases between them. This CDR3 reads CASSPGGRNTGELFF. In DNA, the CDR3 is TGCGCCAGCTCACCAGGGGGGAGAAACACCGGGGAGCTGTTTTTT.

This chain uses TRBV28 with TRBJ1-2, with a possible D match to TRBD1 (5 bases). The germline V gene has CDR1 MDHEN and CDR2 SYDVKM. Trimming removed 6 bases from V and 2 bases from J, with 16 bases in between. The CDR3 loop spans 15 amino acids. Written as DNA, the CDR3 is TGTGCCAGCAGGGGGCTCGGAGGGCTAAACTATGGCTACACCTTC. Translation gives CASRGLGGLNYGYTF.

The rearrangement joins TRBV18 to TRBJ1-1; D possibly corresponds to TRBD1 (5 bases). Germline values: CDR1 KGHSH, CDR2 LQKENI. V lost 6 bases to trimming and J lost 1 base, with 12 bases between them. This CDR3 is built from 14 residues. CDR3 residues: CASSAGRGNTEAFF. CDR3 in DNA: TGTGCCAGCTCCGCGGGGAGGGGGAACACTGAAGCTTTCTTT.

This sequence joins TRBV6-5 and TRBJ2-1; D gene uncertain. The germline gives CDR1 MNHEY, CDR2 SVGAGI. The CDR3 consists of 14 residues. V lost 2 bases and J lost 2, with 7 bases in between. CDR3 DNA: TGTGCCAGCAGTTACGTACAGACCTACAATGAGCAGTTCTTC. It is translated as CASSYVQTYNEQFF.

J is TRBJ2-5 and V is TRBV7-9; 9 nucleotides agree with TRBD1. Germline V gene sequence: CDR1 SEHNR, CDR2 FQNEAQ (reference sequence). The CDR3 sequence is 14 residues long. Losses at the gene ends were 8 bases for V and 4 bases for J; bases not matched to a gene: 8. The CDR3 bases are TGTGCCAGCTGTTCGGGACAGGGAGGAGAGACCCAGTACTTC. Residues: CASCSGQGGETQYF.

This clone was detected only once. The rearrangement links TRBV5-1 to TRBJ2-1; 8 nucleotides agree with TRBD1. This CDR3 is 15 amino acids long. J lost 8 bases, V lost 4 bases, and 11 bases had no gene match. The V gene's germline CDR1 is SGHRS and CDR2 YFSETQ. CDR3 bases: TGCGCCAGCAGCATCGGACAGGGCCGAAGTGATGAGCAGTTCTTC. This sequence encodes CASSIGQGRSDEQFF.